The 26 T cell receptor beta chains presented below share a single source sample, sequenced in a study of shared clonotypes between healthy human individuals. Only in-frame clones appear in the TCRdb table, and some are missing; sequencing was by immunoSEQ multiplex PCR. The table records hundreds of thousands of clones, roughly 70% of them present only once. Input material: memory CD4+ T cells sorted from blood. This sample's subset: CD45RA-negative fraction. Receptors were obtained from a woman under 40 in good health.

This clone was found once. The chain joins TRBV7-9 to TRBJ2-1; 11 bases align to TRBD2. CDR1 SEHNR and CDR2 FQNEAQ come from the germline V gene (reference sequence). Trimming cost V 5 bases and J 5 bases; bases outside gene matches: 8. The CDR3 length is 16 residues. The CDR3 nucleotides are TGTGCCAGCAGCCCCCTTAGCGGGAGGGAGGACAATGAGCAGTTCTTC. This gives the protein CASSPLSGREDNEQFF.

The V gene is TRBV30, the J gene TRBJ2-5, with D maybe TRBD2 (5 bases). V lost 4 bases to trimming and J lost 2 bases, with 14 bases between them. The CDR3 has 14 amino acids. Germline V lookup: CDR1 GTSNPN, CDR2 SVGIG (reference sequence). CDR3 sequence reads: CAWKPGFQQETQYF. The CDR3 DNA sequence: TGTGCCTGGAAACCGGGATTTCAACAAGAGACCCAGTACTTC.

The chain combines TRBV5-1 with TRBJ2-7; either TRBD1 or TRBD2 may fit D (5 bases each). V lost 2 bases and J lost 5, with 14 bases in between. The germline CDR1 and CDR2 sequences are SGHRS and YFSETQ. This CDR3 has 14 residues. CDR3: CASSFRDPRDEQYF. CDR3 sequence (DNA): TGCGCCAGCAGCTTCCGGGACCCCCGGGACGAGCAGTACTTC.

The gene calls are TRBV5-1 and TRBJ2-7; TRBD1 might be the D (6 bases). The V end lost 0 bases, the J end lost 0 bases, and 10 bases lay between the germline ends. Germline V gives CDR1 SGHRS, CDR2 YFSETQ. This CDR3 comprises 15 residues. Here the CDR3 reads CASSLGTALSYEQYF. CDR3 DNA: TGCGCCAGCAGCTTGGGGACAGCCCTCTCCTACGAGCAGTACTTC.

The CDR3 sequence is CASSLSLLAGGGFDEQYF. In DNA form, the CDR3 reads TGTGCCAGCAGCTTAAGTCTACTAGCGGGAGGAGGGTTCGACGAGCAGTACTTC. The gene calls are TRBV7-6 and TRBJ2-7, with TRBD2 matching over 12 bases. CDR1 is SGHVS and CDR2 is FNYEAQ in the germline V gene. Trimming took 2 bases from V and 5 from J; bases not matched to a gene: 13. The CDR3 consists of 18 residues.

A single count supports this clone. This chain uses TRBV10-3 with TRBJ2-1; TRBD2 aligns across 7 bases. With V trimmed by 3 bases and J by 6 bases, 11 bases remained unmatched. The CDR3 has 16 amino acids. From germline, CDR1 is ENHRY and CDR2 SYGVKD. In DNA form, the CDR3 reads TGTGCCATCAGTGAAGTAGAAGCGGGATCTCGCAATGAGCAGTTCTTC. Translating gives CAISEVEAGSRNEQFF.

This rearrangement joins TRBV11-2 to TRBJ2-1, with D possibly matching TRBD2 (6 bases). The CDR3 totals 14 residues. CDR1 and CDR2 from the germline V gene are SGHAT and FQNNGV. V dropped 5 bases and J dropped 10 bases, with 18 bases sitting between them. DNA for the CDR3: TGTGCCAGCAGCCCCCAGAGGGACTCACAGGAGCAGTTCTTC. It encodes CASSPQRDSQEQFF.

The rearrangement links TRBV5-6 to TRBJ2-4; TRBD2 matches 9 bases. Germline V CDR1 and CDR2: SGHDT, YYEEEE. The ends lost 3 bases at V and 7 bases at J; junction bases unmatched: 5. The CDR3 extends over 14 amino acids. CDR3 protein: CASSSSSGMNIQYF. In DNA, the CDR3 is TGTGCCAGCAGCTCCTCTAGCGGGATGAACATTCAGTACTTC.

This clone was seen a handful of times. The genes are TRBV5-1 and TRBJ1-2; TRBD1 matches 10 bases. V was pared by 4 bases and J by 6 bases, with 12 bases of the junction left unmatched. Germline V CDR1 and CDR2: SGHRS, YFSETQ. This CDR3 has 16 amino acids. CDR3 in DNA: TGCGCCAGCAGCCTGGGACAGGGGATAGTTTCGAATGGCTACACCTTC. Its translation: CASSLGQGIVSNGYTF.

A note on this clone: A much larger clone lies one base from this, so it may be a read error. The genes are TRBV5-1 and TRBJ2-7; no clear D. This CDR3 region has 13 residues. Germline V lookup: CDR1 SGHRS, CDR2 YFSETQ. CDR3 nucleotides: TGCGCCAGCAGCTTGGATTTAACGGGCGAGCAGTGCTTC. Encoded protein: CASSLDLTGEQCF.

In this sample, this clone turned up a few times. The chain carries TRBV6-5 and TRBJ1-2, with D perhaps TRBD1 (6 bases). The CDR3 covers 15 residues. Trimming removed 6 bases at V and 4 bases at J, with 18 bases between. Germline CDR1 MNHEY, CDR2 SVGAGI. The CDR3 reads CASRPGAGASYGYTF. The DNA of the CDR3 is TGTGCCAGCAGACCCGGGGCAGGGGCCTCCTATGGCTACACCTTC.

The genes are TRBV7-2 and TRBJ1-3, with TRBD1 as a possible D gene (5 bases). V lost 5 bases and J lost 0, with 11 bases in between. In germline, CDR1 is SGHTA, CDR2 FQGNSA. The CDR3 length is 15 residues. In nucleotides, the CDR3 is TGTGCCAGCAGCCCTCAGGGCCGCTCTGGAAACACCATATATTTT. This translates into CASSPQGRSGNTIYF.

This sequence joins TRBV18 and TRBJ2-2, with 7 bases that match TRBD1. The CDR3 sequence is 15 residues long. V lost 3 bases to trimming and J lost 5 bases; unmatched junction nucleotides: 6. CDR1 is KGHSH and CDR2 is LQKENI in the germline V gene. The CDR3 reads CASSPGTALTGELFF. For the CDR3, the DNA is TGTGCCAGCTCACCCGGGACAGCCTTAACCGGGGAGCTGTTTTTT.

This clone came up many times. V and J are TRBV5-5 and TRBJ1-2; D might be TRBD1 (5 bases). The CDR3 contains 14 residues. V dropped 3 bases and J dropped 4 bases, with 13 bases sitting between them. Per germline, CDR1 SGHKS and CDR2 YYEKEE (reference sequence). The CDR3 reads CASSSRPGIYGYTF. DNA for the CDR3: TGTGCCAGCAGCTCCAGACCAGGGATCTATGGCTACACCTTC.

CDR3 nucleotides: TGCGCCAGCAGCTTGGTTGGCACCGGGGAGCTGTTTTTT. It specifies CASSLVGTGELFF. V usage is TRBV5-1 and J usage is TRBJ2-2; D is unresolved. The CDR3 is 13 amino acids. The germline CDR1 and CDR2 sequences are SGHRS and YFSETQ. V was pared by 0 bases and J by 4 bases, with 4 bases between. Full variable domain (outside the CDR3, taken from reference TRBV5-1 and TRBJ2-2): KAGVTQTPRYLIKTRGQQVTLSCSPISGHRSVSWYQQTPGQGLQFLFEYFSETQRNKGNFPGRFSGRQFSNSRSEMNVSTLELGDSALYLCASSLVGTGELFFGEGSRLTVL.

The chain links TRBV4-2 to TRBJ2-2; D is perhaps TRBD2 (6 bases). The CDR3 has 16 amino acids. Trimming took 4 bases from V and 0 from J, leaving 12 bases between them. The germline V gene has CDR1 LGHNA and CDR2 YNFKEQ. The CDR3 DNA reads TGTGCCAGCAGCCCGCGCGTAGCGGCGAACACCGGGGAGCTGTTTTTT. It is translated as CASSPRVAANTGELFF.

About this clone itself: Within the sample, other DNA sequences also encode this same CDR3. The chain joins TRBV5-6 to TRBJ2-7, with D maybe TRBD1 (6 bases). This CDR3 is built from 14 residues. In germline, CDR1 is SGHDT, CDR2 YYEEEE. V was clipped by 3 bases and J by 4 bases, with 14 bases between them. This CDR3 reads CASSSLDSPYEQYF. For the CDR3, the DNA is TGTGCCAGCAGCTCTTTGGACAGTCCTTACGAGCAGTACTTC.

The chain employs TRBV7-2 and TRBJ1-5, with D hard to call. Trimming pared 1 base from V and 7 bases from J, leaving 8 bases between. The CDR3 extends over 13 amino acids. Germline V CDR1 and CDR2: SGHTA, FQGNSA. CDR3 amino acids: CASSLGREQPQHF. CDR3 bases: TGTGCCAGCAGCTTAGGTAGGGAACAGCCCCAGCATTTT.

The chain joins TRBV27 to TRBJ2-1; D possibly corresponds to TRBD1 (6 bases). Trimming cost V 0 bases and J 7 bases, with 13 bases left between them. The CDR3 has 15 residues. Germline values: CDR1 MNHEY, CDR2 SMNVEV (reference sequence). CDR3 sequence reads: CASSLSVQGRNEQFF. DNA for the CDR3: TGTGCCAGCAGTTTATCAGTACAGGGTAGGAATGAGCAGTTCTTC.

The chain recombines TRBV7-9 with TRBJ2-1; D possibly corresponds to TRBD2 (5 bases). CDR1 is SEHNR, CDR2 FQNEAQ, per germline (reference sequence). V lost 3 bases to trimming and J lost 3 bases, with 12 bases between them. The CDR3 totals 15 residues. The CDR3 DNA follows: TGTGCCAGCAGCTTGGACTTCTATTTCTACAATGAGCAGTTCTTC. It translates to CASSLDFYFYNEQFF.

This clone has just a few counts. The CDR3 spells CASSLSGGFNEQYF. The CDR3 coding sequence is TGTGCCAGCAGTCTTAGCGGGGGGTTCAACGAGCAGTACTTC. The V gene is TRBV6-5, the J gene TRBJ2-7, with TRBD2 matching 10 bases. Germline V gives CDR1 MNHEY, CDR2 SVGAGI. V shed 5 bases, J shed 5 bases, and the junction held 6 bases outside the gene matches. CDR3 length: 14 residues.

Only one count was recorded for this clone. CDR3 sequence reads: CSVEMAIAGEEQFF. The CDR3 coding sequence is TGCAGCGTTGAGATGGCGATAGCGGGAGAAGAGCAGTTCTTC. The chain joins TRBV29-1 to TRBJ2-1, with TRBD2 identical over 9 bases. The CDR3 sequence is 14 residues long. With V trimmed by 3 bases and J by 10 bases, 10 bases remained unmatched. The germline gives CDR1 SQVTM, CDR2 ANQGSEA.

On this clone itself: Additional DNA sequences in this sample encode the identical CDR3. The chain is built from TRBV7-9 and TRBJ1-1, with D possibly matching TRBD1 (5 bases). The CDR3 has 13 residues. Trimming cost V 5 bases and J 1 base, with 8 bases left between them. Germline V gives CDR1 SEHNR, CDR2 FQNEAQ (reference sequence). Here the CDR3 reads CASSRGQNTEAFF. The CDR3 bases are TGTGCCAGCAGCCGCGGACAGAACACTGAAGCTTTCTTT. Filled out from reference TRBV7-9 and TRBJ1-1, the complete variable domain reads DTGVSQNPRHKITKRGQNVTFRCDPISEHNRLYWYRQTLGQGPEFLTYFQNEAQLEKSRLLSDRFSAERPKGSFSTLEIQRTEQGDSAMYLCASSRGQNTEAFFGQGTRLTVV.

The CDR3 region has the DNA TGTGCCAGCAGTTTGCCCAAGGGGCCCCAGCATTTT. It translates to CASSLPKGPQHF. The chain is built from TRBV28 and TRBJ1-5, with no clear D. The ends were cut back, 3 bases at V and 9 bases at J, with 9 bases in the middle. CDR1 is MDHEN, CDR2 SYDVKM, per germline. The CDR3 is 12 residues long.

The chain combines TRBV15 with TRBJ2-1; D ambiguous. The CDR3 runs to 13 residues. Trimming removed 0 bases from V and 10 bases from J, with 10 bases in between. Germline V gene data show CDR1 as LNHNV and CDR2 as YYDKDF (reference sequence). DNA of the CDR3: TGTGCCACCAGCAGAGATGGAAGGACGGAGCAGTTCTTC. Protein sequence: CATSRDGRTEQFF.

V gene TRBV14 combines with J gene TRBJ1-1, with D maybe TRBD1 (6 bases). CDR3 length: 15 residues. CDR1 and CDR2 from the germline V gene are SGHDN and FVKESK. V was shortened by 2 bases and J by 3 bases, with 13 bases between the two germline ends. CDR3 sequence reads: CASSQNDRTYTEAFF. CDR3 nucleotides: TGTGCCAGCAGCCAAAACGACAGGACCTACACTGAAGCTTTCTTT.